These 26 T cell receptor beta chains were sequenced from one sample in a study of blood T cell repertoires in COVID-19. The data were produced by immunoSEQ multiplex PCR, yet TCRdb's version contains in-frame clones alone and is incomplete. The sample holds about 280,000 clones; 87% are singletons and the top ten take 6% to 7%. Sample: PBMCs or T cells enriched from blood (not recorded which). These receptors came from a woman between 40 and 55 years old who had recovered from COVID-19.

The chain links TRBV7-2 to TRBJ2-1; 8 bases agree with TRBD2. This CDR3 spans 15 amino acids. Losses at the gene ends were 2 bases for V and 8 bases for J; bases not matched to a gene: 8. CDR1 SGHTA and CDR2 FQGNSA come from the germline V gene. CDR3 in DNA: TGTGCCAGCAGCTTACTCACTAGCGGAAGGGATGAGCAGTTCTTC. As protein: CASSLLTSGRDEQFF.

The chain combines TRBV7-2 with TRBJ1-1; perhaps TRBD1 as D (6 bases). The CDR3 consists of 15 residues. Germline V gene lookup returns CDR1 SGHTA and CDR2 FQGNSA. The germline V and J ends were trimmed by 5 bases and 1 base, with 14 bases remaining between them. CDR3: CASSPPGVRNTEAFF. DNA for the CDR3: TGTGCCAGCAGCCCGCCAGGGGTTCGGAACACTGAAGCTTTCTTT.

The chain combines TRBV7-3 with TRBJ2-2; TRBD1 is a possible D gene (5 bases). This CDR3 spans 17 amino acids. Trimming removed 3 bases from V and 2 bases from J, with 16 bases in between. CDR1 and CDR2 from the germline V gene are SGHTA and FQGTGA. The CDR3 nucleotides are TGTGCCAGCAGCTTTATGGGTGGGGCCACTAACACCGGGGAGCTGTTTTTT. It is translated as CASSFMGGATNTGELFF.

The CDR3 sequence is CASRDRVTDTQYF. The CDR3 DNA reads TGTGCCAGCAGGGACAGAGTAACAGATACGCAGTATTTT. The rearrangement uses TRBV2 and TRBJ2-3, with a weak D call TRBD1 (6 bases). This CDR3 spans 13 amino acids. The V end was cut by 6 bases, the J end by 3 bases, with 10 bases between. Germline CDR1 is SNHLY and CDR2 is FYNNEI.

The chain uses TRBV27 and TRBJ2-1; D might be TRBD1 (7 bases). CDR3 length: 16 residues. Trimming stripped 7 bases from V and 2 bases from J, with 18 bases between. Germline V CDR1 and CDR2: MNHEY, SMNVEV (reference sequence). CDR3 residues: CASIPWAGGTYNEQFF. As DNA, the CDR3 is TGTGCCAGCATCCCCTGGGCAGGGGGGACCTACAATGAGCAGTTCTTC.

The chain has TRBV11-2 and TRBJ2-7, with unresolved D. The V end lost 2 bases, the J end lost 0 bases, and 8 bases lay between the germline ends. The CDR3 extends over 14 amino acids. CDR1 and CDR2 (germline): SGHAT, FQNNGV. CDR3 amino acids: CASSLMESSYEQYF. CDR3 sequence (DNA): TGTGCCAGCAGCTTAATGGAGAGCTCCTACGAGCAGTACTTC.

Details on this clone: This specimen includes other DNA sequences encoding the same CDR3. The genes are TRBV27 and TRBJ2-7, with D uncertain. The germline V gene encodes CDR1 MNHEY and CDR2 SMNVEV (reference sequence). With 6 bases removed from V and 0 bases from J, the gap between germline ends came to 9 bases. This CDR3 has 13 residues. The DNA for the CDR3 is TGTGCCAGCAGGGCAGGTCTCTCCTACGAGCAGTACTTC. Its translation is CASRAGLSYEQYF.

This chain links TRBV5-6 with TRBJ2-2, with TRBD1 matching over 7 bases. CDR1 is SGHDT and CDR2 is YYEEEE in the germline V gene. Germline trimming cut 0 bases from V and 5 bases from J; bases unmatched to any gene: 7. CDR3 length equals 16 residues. The CDR3 region has the DNA TGTGCCAGCAGCTTGGCACCAGGGGGTGTAACCGGGGAGCTGTTTTTT. Encoded protein: CASSLAPGGVTGELFF.

The chain links TRBV11-3 to TRBJ2-7; D may be TRBD2 (5 bases). The CDR3 is 13 amino acids. The V and J ends lost 2 bases and 4 bases respectively, with 9 bases between them. Germline V gives CDR1 SGHNT, CDR2 YENEEA. The chain's CDR3 is CASSLSGGYEQYF. CDR3 bases: TGTGCCAGCAGCTTATCAGGAGGATACGAGCAGTACTTC.

The chain is built from TRBV28 and TRBJ1-1; 8 positions agree with TRBD1. This CDR3 region has 14 residues. Trimming at V came to 2 bases and at J to 7 bases, leaving 6 bases not matched to a gene. Germline-derived CDR1 and CDR2 are MDHEN and SYDVKM. CDR3 amino acids: CASSLGQGVGEAFF. The CDR3, as DNA: TGTGCCAGCAGTTTAGGACAGGGTGTCGGTGAAGCTTTCTTT. Filled out from reference TRBV28 and TRBJ1-1, the complete variable domain reads DVKVTQSSRYLVKRTGEKVFLECVQDMDHENMFWYRQDPGLGLRLIYFSYDVKMKEKGDIPEGYSVSREKKERFSLILESASTNQTSMYLCASSLGQGVGEAFFGQGTRLTVV.

The V gene is TRBV11-2, the J gene TRBJ2-3; 7 nucleotides align to TRBD2. The length of the CDR3 is 14 residues. The V and J ends lost 3 bases and 4 bases, in that order; junction bases with no gene match: 4. CDR1 and CDR2 from the germline V gene are SGHAT and FQNNGV. In DNA, the CDR3 is TGTGCCAGCAGCTTGGGCGGGAGACCAGATACGCAGTATTTT. Encoded protein: CASSLGGRPDTQYF.

This clone was observed a few times. The CDR3 here is CASRILAGAYNEQFF. The CDR3 DNA is TGTGCCAGCAGAATATTAGCGGGAGCCTACAATGAGCAGTTCTTC. The J gene is TRBJ2-1, the V gene TRBV2, with TRBD2 matching 9 bases. This CDR3 is built from 15 residues. Germline CDR1 is SNHLY and CDR2 is FYNNEI. V gave up 6 bases and J gave up 2 bases; unmatched junction bases: 5. The entire variable domain, with the rest obtained from reference TRBV2 and TRBJ2-1, is as follows: EPEVTQTPSHQVTQMGQEVILRCVPISNHLYFYWYRQILGQKVEFLVSFYNNEISEKSEIFDDQFSVERPDGSNFTLKIRSTKLEDSAMYFCASRILAGAYNEQFFGPGTRLTVL.

This chain joins TRBV9 and TRBJ2-4; TRBD2 agrees at 12 bases. The germline gives CDR1 SGDLS, CDR2 YYNGEE. This CDR3 is built from 16 residues. Trimming removed 3 bases from V and 0 bases from J; junction bases left unmatched: 1. The CDR3 region has the DNA TGTGCCAGCAGCGGGGGACTAGCGGGAGCCAAAAACATTCAGTACTTC. Its protein is CASSGGLAGAKNIQYF. Looking up the rest from reference TRBV9 and TRBJ2-4 gives the full variable domain: DSGVTQTPKHLITATGQRVTLRCSPRSGDLSVYWYQQSLDQGLQFLIQYYNGEERAKGNILERFSAQQFPDLHSELNLSSLELGDSALYFCASSGGLAGAKNIQYFGAGTRLSVL.

This clone was found once. The chain has TRBV15 and TRBJ1-5, with 7 bases aligning to TRBD1. Trimming at V came to 1 base and at J to 0 bases, leaving 6 bases not matched to a gene. In germline, CDR1 is LNHNV, CDR2 YYDKDF (reference sequence). CDR3 length: 17 amino acids. The CDR3: CATSRAGRGFSNQPQHF. In DNA form, the CDR3 reads TGTGCCACCAGCAGAGCTGGCAGGGGGTTTAGCAATCAGCCCCAGCATTTT. Filled out from reference TRBV15 and TRBJ1-5, the complete variable domain reads DAMVIQNPRYQVTQFGKPVTLSCSQTLNHNVMYWYQQKSSQAPKLLFHYYDKDFNNEADTPDNFQSRRPNTSFCFLDIRSPGLGDTAMYLCATSRAGRGFSNQPQHFGDGTRLSIL.

Written as DNA, the CDR3 is TGCAGCGTTGTGAGTCATGGAGGGGGCGGTGAAGCTTTCTTT. Translated, it gives CSVVSHGGGGEAFF. The chain links TRBV29-1 to TRBJ1-1, with 7 bases identical to TRBD1. After removal of 4 bases from V and 7 bases from J, the junction contained 12 bases not matched to a gene. CDR1 SQVTM and CDR2 ANQGSEA come from the germline V gene. The CDR3 runs 14 residues.

V and J are TRBV19 and TRBJ1-2; TRBD1 is a possible D gene (5 bases). V lost 3 bases, J lost 4 bases, and 15 bases lay in between. Germline CDR1 and CDR2: LNHDA and SQIVND (reference sequence). The CDR3 is 15 residues long. CDR3 DNA sequence: TGTGCCAGTAGTATCGTGGCAGGGAAGGGCTATGGCTACACCTTC. It yields the protein CASSIVAGKGYGYTF.

This chain connects TRBV6-5 to TRBJ1-2; 7 bases are shared with TRBD1. The germline V gene encodes CDR1 MNHEY and CDR2 SVGAGI. The CDR3 is made up of 15 amino acids. V was pared by 7 bases and J by 4 bases, with 12 bases of the junction left unmatched. As DNA, the CDR3 is TGTGCCAGCACCGTGGGTGGAGGGGGCGTCTATGGCTACACCTTC. Residues: CASTVGGGGVYGYTF.

The gene calls are TRBV2 and TRBJ1-3, with D perhaps TRBD1 (5 bases). The CDR3 length is 13 residues. Germline CDR1 reads SNHLY; CDR2 reads FYNNEI. The ends were cut back, 7 bases at V and 3 bases at J, with 10 bases in the middle. This CDR3 is CASMAGNGNTIYF. The CDR3 region has the DNA TGTGCCAGCATGGCAGGGAATGGAAACACCATATATTTT. The full variable domain, completed using reference TRBV2 and TRBJ1-3, is EPEVTQTPSHQVTQMGQEVILRCVPISNHLYFYWYRQILGQKVEFLVSFYNNEISEKSEIFDDQFSVERPDGSNFTLKIRSTKLEDSAMYFCASMAGNGNTIYFGEGSWLTVV.

This chain uses TRBV4-3 with TRBJ2-7; the D is unclear. Trimming took off 0 bases at V and 2 bases at J, with 8 bases between the two ends. Germline assignment: CDR1 LGHNA and CDR2 YSLEER. CDR3 size: 14 residues. The CDR3: CASSQDASPYEQYF. The CDR3 coding sequence is TGCGCCAGCAGCCAAGACGCCAGTCCCTACGAGCAGTACTTC.

This clone was detected many times. This chain uses TRBV19 with TRBJ1-5, with a weak D call TRBD1 (6 bases). Germline values: CDR1 LNHDA, CDR2 SQIVND (reference sequence). This CDR3 contains 15 residues. The germline V and J ends were trimmed by 5 bases and 2 bases, with 13 bases remaining between them. The CDR3 DNA reads TGTGCCAGTAGTCCTACAGGGCTCGGCAATCAGCCCCAGCATTTT. This codes for CASSPTGLGNQPQHF.

Only one count was recorded for this clone. The chain employs TRBV6-2 or TRBV6-3 and TRBJ2-5; 7 bases align to TRBD1. The CDR3 extends over 16 amino acids. V was clipped by 0 bases and J by 3 bases; unmatched bases: 7. Germline V lookup: CDR1 MNHEY, CDR2 SVGEGT. DNA for the CDR3: TGTGCCAGCAGTTACTCTCCGACAGGGACAAAAGAGACCCAGTACTTC. This translates into CASSYSPTGTKETQYF.

The chain has TRBV7-2 and TRBJ2-5, with 7 bases lining up with TRBD2. V gave up 1 base and J gave up 4 bases; unmatched junction bases: 6. CDR1 and CDR2 (germline): SGHTA, FQGNSA. The CDR3 contains 15 residues. The DNA of the CDR3 is TGTGCCAGCAGCTTAGGTGCCAGCGGGACAGAGACCCAGTACTTC. Its translation is CASSLGASGTETQYF.

The V gene is TRBV6-5, the J gene TRBJ1-1; the match to TRBD1 covers 10 bases. V gave up 6 bases and J gave up 3 bases; unmatched junction bases: 7. Germline loops: CDR1 MNHEY, CDR2 SVGAGI. There are 15 residues in the CDR3. The CDR3 is CASRQVGTGDTEAFF. DNA for the CDR3: TGTGCCAGCAGACAAGTGGGGACAGGGGACACTGAAGCTTTCTTT.

The V and J genes are TRBV11-3 and TRBJ1-1, with 12 bases identical to TRBD1. The junction had 6 bases not matched to a gene; V was cut back by 5 bases and J by 8 bases. The CDR3 length is 14 residues. Germline V gene sequence: CDR1 SGHNT, CDR2 YENEEA. The CDR3 spells CASSRGQGATEAFF. CDR3 bases: TGTGCCAGCAGCCGGGGACAGGGGGCGACGGAAGCTTTCTTT.

The J gene is TRBJ1-6, the V gene TRBV27; D may be TRBD1 (6 bases). V lost 8 bases, J lost 5 bases, and 10 bases lay in between. The length of the CDR3 is 13 residues. The germline gives CDR1 MNHEY, CDR2 SMNVEV (reference sequence). In DNA, the CDR3 is TGTGCCAGCCGGGACACCAATAATTCACCCCTCCACTTT. Translation gives CASRDTNNSPLHF.

The chain joins TRBV28 to TRBJ2-7, with a tentative D call TRBD1 (6 bases). Trimming took 4 bases from V and 3 from J, leaving 16 bases between them. The CDR3 is 15 amino acids. CDR1 and CDR2 (germline): MDHEN, SYDVKM. This chain's CDR3 is CASSSPGERVYEQYF. DNA for the CDR3: TGTGCCAGCAGTTCCCCAGGGGAGAGGGTCTACGAGCAGTACTTC.